This record covers a single TCR beta chain. The identical CDR3 is also encoded by other nucleotide sequences in the sample. The CDR3 length is 16 residues. The V end was cut by 5 bases, the J end by 4 bases, with 20 bases between. From germline, CDR1 is SGHAT and CDR2 FQNNGV. This entry comes from a study of T cell changes during pregnancy in multiple sclerosis. Data came from immunoSEQ multiplex PCR; TCRdb stores just in-frame clones and leaves some out. The sample lists under 95,000 clones; 75% to 95% were seen once. V usage is TRBV11-2 and J usage is TRBJ1-2, with a possible D match to TRBD1 (5 bases). Source: peripheral blood, taken after pregnancy. The clonotype originates from a female donor in good health, enrolled as a control in a pregnancy study. The CDR3 spells CASSPQGGKRSYGYTF. Here the CDR3 DNA reads TGTGCCAGCAGCCCTCAGGGAGGGAAACGGAGCTATGGCTACACCTTC.